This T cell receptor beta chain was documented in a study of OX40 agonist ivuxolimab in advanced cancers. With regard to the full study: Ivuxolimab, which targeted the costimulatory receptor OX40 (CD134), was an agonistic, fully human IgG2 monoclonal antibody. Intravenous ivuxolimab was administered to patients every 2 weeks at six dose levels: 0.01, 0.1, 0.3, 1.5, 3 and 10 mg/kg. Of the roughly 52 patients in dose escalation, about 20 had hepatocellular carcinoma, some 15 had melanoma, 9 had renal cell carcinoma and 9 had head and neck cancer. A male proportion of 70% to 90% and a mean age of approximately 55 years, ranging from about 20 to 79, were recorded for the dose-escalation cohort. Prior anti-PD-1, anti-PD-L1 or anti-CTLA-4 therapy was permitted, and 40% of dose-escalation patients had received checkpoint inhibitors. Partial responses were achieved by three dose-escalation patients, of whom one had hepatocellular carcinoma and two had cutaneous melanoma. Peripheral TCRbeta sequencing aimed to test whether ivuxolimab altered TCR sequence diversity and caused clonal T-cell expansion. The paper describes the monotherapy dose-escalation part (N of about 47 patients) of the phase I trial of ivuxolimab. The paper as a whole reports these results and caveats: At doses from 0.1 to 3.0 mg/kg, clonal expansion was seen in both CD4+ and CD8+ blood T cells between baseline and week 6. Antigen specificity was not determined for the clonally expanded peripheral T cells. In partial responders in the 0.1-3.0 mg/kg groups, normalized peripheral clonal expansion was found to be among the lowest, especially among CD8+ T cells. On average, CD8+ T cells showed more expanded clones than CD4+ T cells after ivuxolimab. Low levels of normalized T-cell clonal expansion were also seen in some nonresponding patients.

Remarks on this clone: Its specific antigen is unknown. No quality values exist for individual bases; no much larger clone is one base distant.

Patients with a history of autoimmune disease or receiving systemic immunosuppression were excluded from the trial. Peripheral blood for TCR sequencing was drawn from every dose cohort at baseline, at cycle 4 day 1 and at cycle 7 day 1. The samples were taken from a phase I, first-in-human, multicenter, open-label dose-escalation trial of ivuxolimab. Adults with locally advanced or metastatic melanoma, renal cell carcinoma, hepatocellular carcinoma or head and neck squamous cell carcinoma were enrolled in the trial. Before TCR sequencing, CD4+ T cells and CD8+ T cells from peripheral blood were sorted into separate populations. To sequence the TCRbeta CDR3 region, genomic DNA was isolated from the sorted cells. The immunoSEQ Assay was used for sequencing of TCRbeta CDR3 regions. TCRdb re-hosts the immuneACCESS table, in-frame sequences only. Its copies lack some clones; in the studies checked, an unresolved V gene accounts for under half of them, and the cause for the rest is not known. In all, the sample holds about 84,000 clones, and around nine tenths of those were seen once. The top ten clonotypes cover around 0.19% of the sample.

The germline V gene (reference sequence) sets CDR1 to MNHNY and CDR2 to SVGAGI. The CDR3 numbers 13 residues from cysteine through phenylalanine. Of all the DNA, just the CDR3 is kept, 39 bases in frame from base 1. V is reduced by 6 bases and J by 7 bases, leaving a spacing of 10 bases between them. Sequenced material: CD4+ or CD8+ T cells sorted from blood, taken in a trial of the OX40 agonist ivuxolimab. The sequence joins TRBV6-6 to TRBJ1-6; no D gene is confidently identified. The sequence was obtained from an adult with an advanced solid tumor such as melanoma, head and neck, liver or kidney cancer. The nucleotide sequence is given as TGTGCCAGCAGATCCGGGCTCAATTCACCCCTCCACTTT. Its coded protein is CASRSGLNSPLHF.